The sequence of this T cell receptor beta chain was determined in a study of radiation and T cells in renal cell carcinoma. On the study more broadly: Nephrectomy followed 15 Gy stereotactic body radiation by 4 weeks.

The sample's time point: baseline pretreatment blood. Regarding treatment: 15 Gy SBRT to primary tumor, nephrectomy 4 weeks later. Assay: immunoSEQ multiplex PCR; the TCRdb copy retains only in-frame clones and omits some. There are tens of thousands of clones in the sample; over 75% occur only once, and less than 7% lies in the top ten. Regarding the study as a whole: No pretreatment tumor biopsies were available for baseline clonotypes. From baseline, blood top tumor clonotypes peaked at 2 weeks post-radiation.

This clone was picked up a small number of times. No antigen is known for it. Germline CDR1 SGHRS, CDR2 YFSETQ. V was trimmed by 1 base and J by 2 bases, leaving 6 bases between them. The CDR3 length is 14 residues. Sample: blood, taken from a patient whose treatment included radiotherapy and nephrectomy. The TCR comes from a man aged 55 to 70 with renal cell carcinoma. This rearrangement joins TRBV5-1 to TRBJ2-2; no clear D. The CDR3 DNA follows: TGCGCCAGCAGCTTGACCCACAACACCGGGGAGCTGTTTTTT. This codes for CASSLTHNTGELFF.